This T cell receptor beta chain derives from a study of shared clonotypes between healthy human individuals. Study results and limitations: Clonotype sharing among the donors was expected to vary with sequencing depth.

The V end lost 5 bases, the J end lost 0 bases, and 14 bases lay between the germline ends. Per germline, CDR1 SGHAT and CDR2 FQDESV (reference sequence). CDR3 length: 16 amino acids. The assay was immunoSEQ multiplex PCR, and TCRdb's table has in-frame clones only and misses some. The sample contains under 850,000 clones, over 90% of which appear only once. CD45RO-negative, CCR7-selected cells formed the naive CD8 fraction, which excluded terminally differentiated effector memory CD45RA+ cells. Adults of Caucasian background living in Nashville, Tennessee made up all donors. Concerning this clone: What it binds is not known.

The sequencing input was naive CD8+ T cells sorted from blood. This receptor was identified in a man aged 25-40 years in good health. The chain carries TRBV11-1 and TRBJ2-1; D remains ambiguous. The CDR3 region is CASSLSGVSSYNEQFF. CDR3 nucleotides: TGTGCCAGCAGCCTCTCTGGCGTAAGCTCCTACAATGAGCAGTTCTTC.